This T cell receptor beta chain was found in a study of blood T cell repertoires in COVID-19. Study-wide context: Collection of acute and convalescent COVID-19 samples took place in the United States, Italy and Spain.

The repertoire was sequenced with immunoSEQ multiplex PCR; TCRdb's copy has only in-frame clones and lacks some. The data hold 110,000 to 150,000 clones, with 80% to 90% observed a single time. Participants were aged roughly 18 to 90 years from some 24 US areas. Self-reported history from a screening survey and questionnaire set each donor's cohort. CDR3 length equals 17 residues. Per the germline V gene, CDR1 is MNHEY and CDR2 is SMNVEV (reference sequence). After removal of 4 bases from V and 2 bases from J, the junction contained 12 bases not matched to a gene. The chain carries TRBV27 and TRBJ2-3; 7 bases fit TRBD2. The TCR comes from a man aged 45-65 years who had recovered from COVID-19. The sequencing input was PBMCs or T cells enriched from blood (not recorded which). CDR3 region: CASSSLPGGGLTDTQYF. CDR3 bases: TGTGCCAGCAGTTCCCTCCCGGGCGGGGGACTCACAGATACGCAGTATTTT.